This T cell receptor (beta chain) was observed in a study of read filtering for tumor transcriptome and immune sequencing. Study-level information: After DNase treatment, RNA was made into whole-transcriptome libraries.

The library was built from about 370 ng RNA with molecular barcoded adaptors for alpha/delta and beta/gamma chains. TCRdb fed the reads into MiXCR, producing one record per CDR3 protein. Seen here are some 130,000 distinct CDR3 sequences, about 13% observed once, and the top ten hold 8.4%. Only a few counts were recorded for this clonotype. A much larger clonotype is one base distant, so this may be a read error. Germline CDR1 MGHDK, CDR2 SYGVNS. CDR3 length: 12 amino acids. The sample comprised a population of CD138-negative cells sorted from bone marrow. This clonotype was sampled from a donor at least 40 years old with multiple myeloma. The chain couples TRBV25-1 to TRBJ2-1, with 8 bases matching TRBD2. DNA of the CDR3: TGTGCCGGCAGTGAAGCGGGAGAAGAGCAGTTCTTC. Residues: CAGSEAGEEQFF.